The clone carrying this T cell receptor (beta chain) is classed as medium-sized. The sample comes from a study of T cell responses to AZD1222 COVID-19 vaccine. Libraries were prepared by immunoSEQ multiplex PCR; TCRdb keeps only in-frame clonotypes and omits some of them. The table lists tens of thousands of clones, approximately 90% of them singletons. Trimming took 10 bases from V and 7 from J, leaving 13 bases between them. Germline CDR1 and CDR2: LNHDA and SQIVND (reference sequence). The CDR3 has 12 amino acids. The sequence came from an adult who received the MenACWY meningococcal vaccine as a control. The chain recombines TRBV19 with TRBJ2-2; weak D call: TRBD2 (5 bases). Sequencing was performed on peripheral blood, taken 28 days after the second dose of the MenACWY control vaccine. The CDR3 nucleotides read TGTGCCACCGGCGGACTTTACGGGGAGCTGTTTTTT. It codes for CATGGLYGELFF.